The rows below give T cell receptor beta chains drawn from one sample of a study of shared clonotypes between healthy human individuals. Generated by immunoSEQ multiplex PCR, the TCRdb table keeps only in-frame clones and is missing some. The table includes approximately 500,000 clones, approximately 95% detected once. The sample taken for sequencing was naive CD4+ T cells sorted from blood. The receptors originated from a woman aged 30 to 39 in good health. CDR3s include the opening cysteine and the closing phenylalanine or tryptophan. D genes are given only for firm matches. Expanded clones get a size class; other rows say once, few or many, or leave the size out.

v_gene	j_gene	abundance	d_gene	CDR3nt	CDR3aa
TRBV5-8	TRBJ1-5	.	.	TGTGCCAGCACGGCTGCGGGGCTTAGGCAGCCCCAGCATTTT	CASTAAGLRQPQHF
TRBV7-6	TRBJ2-7	.	.	TGTGCCAGCAGCCTTGGGTCCGGGACAACCTACGAGCAGTACTTC	CASSLGSGTTYEQYF
TRBV6-1	TRBJ2-1	once	.	TGTGCCAGCAGCGGTAGGGACTTATCCGCGCAGTTCTTC	CASSGRDLSAQFF
TRBV6-4	TRBJ2-7	.	TRBD1	TGTGCCAGCAGTTACAAAGGGACAGGGTACGAGCAGTACTTC	CASSYKGTGYEQYF
TRBV15	TRBJ2-6	.	TRBD2	TGTGCCACCCTCGGCCGGGACTATGCCGCTGGGGCCAACGTCCTGACTTTC	CATLGRDYAAGANVLTF
TRBV5-4	TRBJ2-5	.	TRBD2	TGTGCCAGCAGCCAAGGCGGACTAGCGGGAGAGACCCAGTACTTC	CASSQGGLAGETQYF
TRBV27	TRBJ2-1	.	.	TGTGCCAGCAGTCGGCTTCTCCTAGCGGAAGGGGGATCCTACAATGAGCAGTTCTTC	CASSRLLLAEGGSYNEQFF
TRBV7-6	TRBJ2-1	once	TRBD2	TGTGCCAGCAGCTTATTTGCGGGAGTCCCCCCCGCCGATGAGCAGTTCTTC	CASSLFAGVPPADEQFF
TRBV5-1	TRBJ1-1	once	.	TGCGCCAGCAGCTTAAAGGTCGCAGGGGAAACTGAAGCTTTCTTT	CASSLKVAGETEAFF
TRBV5-1	TRBJ2-7	.	TRBD2	TGCGCCAGCAGCTTGGGTAGCGGGAGGAGTTACGAGCAGTACTTC	CASSLGSGRSYEQYF
TRBV6-6	TRBJ1-1	.	.	TGTGCCAGCAGTTGGGGACACCTGAACACTGAAGCTTTCTTT	CASSWGHLNTEAFF
TRBV19	TRBJ2-3	.	.	TGTGCCAGTAGCCTCCGGGGGGCCCCTAGCACAGATACGCAGTATTTT	CASSLRGAPSTDTQYF
TRBV19	TRBJ2-1	.	.	TGTGCCAGTAGCGACGTGGGGCAAAACTACAATGAGCAGTTCTTC	CASSDVGQNYNEQFF
TRBV19	TRBJ1-3	.	.	TGTGCCAGTAGTATTGGGGGCCTCTCTGGAAACACCATATATTTT	CASSIGGLSGNTIYF
TRBV5-6	TRBJ2-7	.	.	TGTGCCAGCAGCCAAGATCCCTTAGAAGAGCAGTACTTC	CASSQDPLEEQYF
TRBV2	TRBJ2-7	.	.	TGTGCCAGCAGCGTCACCGGGACACTTTACGAGCAGTACTTC	CASSVTGTLYEQYF
TRBV18	TRBJ2-1	.	TRBD2	TGTGCCAGCTCAACTAGCGGACCGGCCTATGAGCAGTTCTTC	CASSTSGPAYEQFF
TRBV28	TRBJ2-7	.	.	TGTGCCAGCAGTTTCGGTTCTAGGCTCGAGCAGTACTTC	CASSFGSRLEQYF
TRBV4-1	TRBJ2-4	.	.	TGCGCCAGCAGCCTCACCTTACTTGCAGGGGACATTCAGTACTTC	CASSLTLLAGDIQYF
TRBV15	TRBJ2-1	.	.	TGTGCCACCAGCGTGCGACTGGATAATGAGCAGTTCTTC	CATSVRLDNEQFF
TRBV5-1	TRBJ1-3	.	.	TGCGCCAGCAGCTTGGCCGGGGGAGCTGGGTCTGGAAACACCATATATTTT	CASSLAGGAGSGNTIYF
TRBV5-1	TRBJ2-7	.	TRBD1	TGCGCCAGCAGCTTCGGCCAGGGGGCAACCTACGAGCAGTACTTC	CASSFGQGATYEQYF
TRBV6-1	TRBJ2-4	.	TRBD2	TGTGCCAGCAGTGGGGGGGTAGCGGGAGAGAACATTCAGTACTTC	CASSGGVAGENIQYF